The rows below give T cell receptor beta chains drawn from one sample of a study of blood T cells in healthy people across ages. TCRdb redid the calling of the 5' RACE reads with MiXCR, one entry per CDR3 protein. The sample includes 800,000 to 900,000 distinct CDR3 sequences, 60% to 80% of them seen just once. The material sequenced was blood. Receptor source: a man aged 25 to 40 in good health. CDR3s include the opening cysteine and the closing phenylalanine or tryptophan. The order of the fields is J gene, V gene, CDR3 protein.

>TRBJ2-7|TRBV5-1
CASRLTGTGYEQYF
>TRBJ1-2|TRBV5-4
CASSTGQASYGYTF
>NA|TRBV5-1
CASSLRQGGDYEQYF
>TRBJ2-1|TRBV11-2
CASSLGTGEEFF
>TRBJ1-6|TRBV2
CASLRTLEGNSPLHF
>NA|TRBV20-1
CSASRHLTQETQYF
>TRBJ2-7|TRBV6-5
CASSYGAGGKDEQYF
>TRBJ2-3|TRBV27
CASSSPGLGITDTQYF
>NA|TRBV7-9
CASSFGGTGTNEQYF
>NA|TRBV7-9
CASTPAFDEQYF
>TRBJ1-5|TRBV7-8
CASSLAGSSQPQHF
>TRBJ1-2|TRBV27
CASGLNYGYTF
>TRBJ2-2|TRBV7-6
CASSLDPPDSNANTGELFF
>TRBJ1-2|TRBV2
CASSGTGANYGYTF